The clone carrying this T cell receptor beta chain turned up a few times. Other DNA sequences within the sample encode an identical CDR3. Treatment noted: oral pan-JAK inhibitor, 5-10 mg twice daily. The authors sorted CD4+ and CD8+ T cells from PBMCs. This sample stems from a study of CD8+ T cells in alopecia areata. On the study more broadly: Severity was scored as percentage of affected scalp area in treated patients.

It was cDNA, reverse transcribed from extracted RNA, that served as the sequencing template. The assay was immunoSEQ multiplex PCR, and TCRdb's table has in-frame clones only and misses some. The table includes 110,000 or so clones, 56% detected once. The sample consisted of CD4+ T cells sorted from blood, taken at week 24, from a patient treated with tofacitinib. The receptor comes from a human donor with alopecia areata.

CDR3 bases: TGCAGCGTTGAGGGCGGCGGCGGTCAGCCCCAGCATTTT. Translation: CSVEGGGGQPQHF. This chain uses TRBV29-1 with TRBJ1-5, with D hard to call. The germline gives CDR1 SQVTM, CDR2 ANQGSEA. Trimming left V 3 bases short and J 6 bases short, with 12 bases between. The CDR3 extends over 13 amino acids.